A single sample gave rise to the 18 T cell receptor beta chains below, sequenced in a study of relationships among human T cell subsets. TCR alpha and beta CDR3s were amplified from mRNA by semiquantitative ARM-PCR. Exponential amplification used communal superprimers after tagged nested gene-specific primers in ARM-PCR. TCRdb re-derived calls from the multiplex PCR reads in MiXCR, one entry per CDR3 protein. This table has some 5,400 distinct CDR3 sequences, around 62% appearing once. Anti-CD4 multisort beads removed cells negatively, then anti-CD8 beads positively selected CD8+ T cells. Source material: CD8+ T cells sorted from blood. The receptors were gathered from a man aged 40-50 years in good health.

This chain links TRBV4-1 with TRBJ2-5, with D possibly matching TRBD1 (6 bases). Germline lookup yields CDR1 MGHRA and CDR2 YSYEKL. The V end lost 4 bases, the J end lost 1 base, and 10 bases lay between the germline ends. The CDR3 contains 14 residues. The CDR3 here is CASSPRGIQETQYF. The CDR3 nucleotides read TGCGCCAGCAGCCCCAGGGGAATCCAAGAGACCCAGTACTTC.

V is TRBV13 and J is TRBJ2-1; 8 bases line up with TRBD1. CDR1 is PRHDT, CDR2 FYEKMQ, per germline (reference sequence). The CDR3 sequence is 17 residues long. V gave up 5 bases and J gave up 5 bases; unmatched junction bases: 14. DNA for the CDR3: TGTGCCAGCAGCATTACTTTTGCCGGGACAGGAGACAATGAGCAGTTCTTC. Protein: CASSITFAGTGDNEQFF.

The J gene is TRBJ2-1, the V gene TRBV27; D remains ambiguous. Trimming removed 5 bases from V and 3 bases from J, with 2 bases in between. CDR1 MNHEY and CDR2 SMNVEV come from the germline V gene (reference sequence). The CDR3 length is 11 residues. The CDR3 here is CASSNYNEQFF. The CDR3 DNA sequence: TGTGCCAGCAGTAACTACAATGAGCAGTTCTTC.

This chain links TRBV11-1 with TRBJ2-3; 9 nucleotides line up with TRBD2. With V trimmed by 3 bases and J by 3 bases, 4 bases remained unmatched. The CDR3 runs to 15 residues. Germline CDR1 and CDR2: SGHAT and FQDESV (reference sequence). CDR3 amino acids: CASSLGGGATDTQYF. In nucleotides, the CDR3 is TGTGCCAGCAGCTTGGGCGGGGGGGCAACAGATACGCAGTATTTT.

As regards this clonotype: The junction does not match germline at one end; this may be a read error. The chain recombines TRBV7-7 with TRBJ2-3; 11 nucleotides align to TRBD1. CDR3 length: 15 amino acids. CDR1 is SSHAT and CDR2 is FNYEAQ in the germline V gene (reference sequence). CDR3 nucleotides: TGTGCTAGCAGCTCCGGGACAGGGGGGACAGATACGCAGTATTTT. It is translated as CASSSGTGGTDTQYF.

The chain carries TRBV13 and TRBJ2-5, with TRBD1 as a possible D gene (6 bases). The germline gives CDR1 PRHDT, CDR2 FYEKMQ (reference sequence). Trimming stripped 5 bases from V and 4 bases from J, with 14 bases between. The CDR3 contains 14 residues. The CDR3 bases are TGTGCCAGCAGCCGCCCGGGACAAAGAGAGACCCAGTACTTC. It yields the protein CASSRPGQRETQYF.

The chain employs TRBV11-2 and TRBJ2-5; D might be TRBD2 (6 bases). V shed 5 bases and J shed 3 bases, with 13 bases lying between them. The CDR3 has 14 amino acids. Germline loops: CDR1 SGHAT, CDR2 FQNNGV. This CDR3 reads CASSPGTSEETQYF. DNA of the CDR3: TGTGCCAGCAGCCCCGGGACTTCAGAAGAGACCCAGTACTTC.

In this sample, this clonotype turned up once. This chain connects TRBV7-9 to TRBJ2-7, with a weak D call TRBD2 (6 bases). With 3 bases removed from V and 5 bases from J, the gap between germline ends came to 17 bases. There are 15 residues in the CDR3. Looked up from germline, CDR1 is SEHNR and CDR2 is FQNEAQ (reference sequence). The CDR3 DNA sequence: TGTGCCAGCAGCTTGTCCGACGGGAGTAATGACGAGCAGTACTTC. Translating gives CASSLSDGSNDEQYF.

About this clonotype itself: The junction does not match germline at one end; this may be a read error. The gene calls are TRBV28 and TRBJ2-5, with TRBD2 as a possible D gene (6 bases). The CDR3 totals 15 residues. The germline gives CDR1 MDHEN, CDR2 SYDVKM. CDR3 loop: CASSLAGYYRETQYF. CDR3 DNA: TGTGCCAGCAGTTTGGCGGGGTACTATAGGGAGACCCAATACTTC.

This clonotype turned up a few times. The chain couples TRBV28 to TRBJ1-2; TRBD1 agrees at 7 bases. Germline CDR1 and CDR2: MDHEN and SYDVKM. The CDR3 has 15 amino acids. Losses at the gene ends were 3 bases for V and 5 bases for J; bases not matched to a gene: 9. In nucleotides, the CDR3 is TGTGCCAGCAGTTTTCGGGCAGGGGGAGGGTATGGCTACACCTTC. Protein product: CASSFRAGGGYGYTF.

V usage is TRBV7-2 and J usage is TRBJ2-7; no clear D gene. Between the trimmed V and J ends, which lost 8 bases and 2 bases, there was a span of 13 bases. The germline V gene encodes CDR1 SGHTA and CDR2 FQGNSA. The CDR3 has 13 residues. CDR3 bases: TGTGCCAGCGAAGCTCGTTACGCCTACGAGCAGTACTTC. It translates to CASEARYAYEQYF.

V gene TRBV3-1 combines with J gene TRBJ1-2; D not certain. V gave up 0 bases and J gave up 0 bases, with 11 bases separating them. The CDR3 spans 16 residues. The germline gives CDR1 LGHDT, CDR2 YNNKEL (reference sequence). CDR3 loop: CASSQEGSFANYGYTF. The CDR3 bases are TGTGCCAGCAGCCAAGAAGGTAGTTTCGCTAACTATGGCTACACCTTC.

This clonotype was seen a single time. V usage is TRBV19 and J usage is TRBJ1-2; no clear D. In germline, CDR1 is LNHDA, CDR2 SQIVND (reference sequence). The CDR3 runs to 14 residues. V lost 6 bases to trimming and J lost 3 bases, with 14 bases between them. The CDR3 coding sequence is TGTGCCAGTAGCACATCCCCCTGGGACTATGGCTACACCTTC. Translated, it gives CASSTSPWDYGYTF.

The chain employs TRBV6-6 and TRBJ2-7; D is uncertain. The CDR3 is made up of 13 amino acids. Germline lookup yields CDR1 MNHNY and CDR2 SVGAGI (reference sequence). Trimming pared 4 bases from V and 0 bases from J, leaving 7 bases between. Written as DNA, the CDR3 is TGTGCCAGCAGTTCCTCGGGCTCCTACGAGCAGTACTTC. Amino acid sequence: CASSSSGSYEQYF.

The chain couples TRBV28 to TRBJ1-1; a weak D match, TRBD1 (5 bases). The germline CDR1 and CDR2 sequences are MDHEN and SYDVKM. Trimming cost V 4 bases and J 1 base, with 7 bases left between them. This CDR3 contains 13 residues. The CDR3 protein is CASSWTTNTEAFF. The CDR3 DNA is TGTGCCAGCAGTTGGACAACGAACACTGAAGCTTTCTTT. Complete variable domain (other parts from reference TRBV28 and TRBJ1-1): DVKVTQSSRYLVKRTGEKVFLECVQDMDHENMFWYRQDPGLGLRLIYFSYDVKMKEKGDIPEGYSVSREKKERFSLILESASTNQTSMYLCASSWTTNTEAFFGQGTRLTVV.

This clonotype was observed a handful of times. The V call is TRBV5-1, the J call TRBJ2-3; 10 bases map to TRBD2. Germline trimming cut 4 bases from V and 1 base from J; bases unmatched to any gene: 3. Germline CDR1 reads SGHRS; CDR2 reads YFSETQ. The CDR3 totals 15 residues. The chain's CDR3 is CASSPGTSGTDTQYF. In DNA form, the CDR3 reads TGCGCCAGCAGCCCGGGGACTAGCGGCACAGATACGCAGTATTTT.

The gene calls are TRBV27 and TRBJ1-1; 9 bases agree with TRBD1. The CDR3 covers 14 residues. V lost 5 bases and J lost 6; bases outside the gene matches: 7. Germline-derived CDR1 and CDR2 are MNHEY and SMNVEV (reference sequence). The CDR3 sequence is CASSPGQGIPEAFF. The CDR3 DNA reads TGTGCCAGCAGTCCGGGACAGGGAATCCCTGAAGCTTTCTTT.

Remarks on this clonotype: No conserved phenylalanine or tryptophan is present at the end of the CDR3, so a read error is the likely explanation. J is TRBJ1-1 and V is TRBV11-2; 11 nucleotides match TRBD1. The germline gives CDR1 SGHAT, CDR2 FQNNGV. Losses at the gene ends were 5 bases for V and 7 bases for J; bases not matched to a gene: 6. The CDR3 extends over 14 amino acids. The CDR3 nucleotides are TGTGCCAGCAGCACCGGGACAGGGGGAGGTGAAGCTTTCCTT. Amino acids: CASSTGTGGGEAFL.